This is a list of T cell receptor beta chains from one sample in a study of vaccination effects on CD4 cells after COVID-19. No antigen has been assigned to these receptors. Method: immunoSEQ multiplex PCR; TCRdb's copy keeps in-frame clones and lacks some. The sample comprises fewer than 75,000 clones, about four fifths of which are singletons, and roughly 4.2% rests with the top ten. The sequencing used CD4+ T cells from PBMCs cultured without peptide, collected after COVID-19 vaccination. These receptors were taken from a human donor who received a COVID-19 vaccine. CDR3s include the opening cysteine and the closing phenylalanine or tryptophan.

CDR3aa | j_gene | v_gene
CASSQGPGLAENTGELFF | TRBJ2-2 | TRBV4-2
CASAGQRNQPQHF | TRBJ1-5 | TRBV6-5
CASRRQNTEAFF | TRBJ1-1 | TRBV6-6
CASSYFGGEKLFF | TRBJ1-4 | TRBV6-5
CASSYPAGSNTEAFF | TRBJ1-1 | TRBV6-2/TRBV6-3
CASSPTLANTGELFF | TRBJ2-2 | TRBV6-5
CASSRANYGYTF | TRBJ1-2 | TRBV19
CAVTDRPSHEQYF | TRBJ2-7 | TRBV6-5
CASRKDRASGNTIYF | TRBJ1-3 | TRBV19
CASSYRGGGGYTF | TRBJ1-2 | TRBV27
CASSWTSRVGELFF | TRBJ2-2 | TRBV19
CASSQGAGTRGGRSDTQYF | TRBJ2-3 | TRBV4-3
CASSPRQGPTLHF | TRBJ1-6 | TRBV7-2
CASSLNWDTQYF | TRBJ2-3 | TRBV5-1
CASSARSGEYGYTF | TRBJ1-2 | TRBV5-4
CSASGTPTNTIYF | TRBJ1-3 | TRBV20-1
CTTGTFSNEQFF | TRBJ2-1 | TRBV6-5
CAWERDRATEAFF | TRBJ1-1 | TRBV30
CASSQVRGGRLGETQYF | TRBJ2-5 | TRBV3-1/TRBV3-2
CASSLEGKRNNEQFF | TRBJ2-1 | TRBV7-2
CASSPETLSSYEQYF | TRBJ2-7 | TRBV18
CASSPRGGQGAGETQYF | TRBJ2-5 | TRBV7-2
CASRFDYGYTF | TRBJ1-2 | TRBV10-3
CASSRGTTYAGYTF | TRBJ1-2 | TRBV28
CASSVGTGGDSPLHF | TRBJ1-6 | TRBV9
CAWSHNSRNSPLHF | TRBJ1-6 | TRBV30
CASSLGSFYGYTF | TRBJ1-2 | TRBV9
CATSRDLLAGSYEQYF | TRBJ2-7 | TRBV15
CASSLGQPWDDEQFF | TRBJ2-1 | TRBV5-1
CASSPTWRGTNYGYTF | TRBJ1-2 | TRBV19